Listed below are T cell receptor beta chains from one sample, sequenced in a study of OX40 agonist ivuxolimab in advanced cancers. Data came from immunoSEQ multiplex PCR; TCRdb stores just in-frame clones and leaves some out. Of roughly 48,000 clones in the sample, 79% were seen once. The specimen was CD4+ or CD8+ T cells sorted from blood, collected in a trial of the OX40 agonist ivuxolimab. The receptors come from an adult with an advanced solid tumor such as melanoma, head and neck, liver or kidney cancer. Both conserved end residues are part of each CDR3.

>TRBJ2-7|TRBV5-5
CASSLKNQGTGFYEQYF
>TRBJ1-6|TRBV5-8
CASSFGGFTSPLHF
>TRBJ1-4|TRBV7-9
CASSFPTGFPSLFF
>TRBJ2-7|TRBV6-6
CASSKPGQNYEQYF
>TRBJ1-2|TRBV5-4
CASSLARDGYTF
>TRBJ2-7|TRBV15
CATSRDRRASGRNYEQYF
>TRBJ1-6|TRBV6-5
CASSSGPYNSPLHF
>TRBJ1-2|TRBV28
CASSYGTGDYGYTF
>TRBJ2-7|TRBV6-6
CASSPRPAEQYF
>TRBJ2-7|TRBV7-2
CASSFSRGPSYEQYF
>TRBJ1-1|TRBV11-1
CASSLYTGRTEAFF
>TRBJ2-1|TRBV5-1
CASSLVSSSYNEQFF
>TRBJ1-1|TRBV19
CASSIGPSEAFF
>TRBJ2-6|TRBV30
CAWTPGANVLTF
>TRBJ2-2|TRBV5-4
CASSTKEDTGELFF
>TRBJ2-3|TRBV5-4
CASSLRASGTDTQYF
>TRBJ1-3|TRBV7-6
CASSQGTGLGNTIYF
>TRBJ1-1|TRBV28
CASSLGTSEAFF
>TRBJ2-3|TRBV28
CASSPSGGLANTQYF
>TRBJ1-1|TRBV19
CASFASGGARHTEAFF
>TRBJ1-5|TRBV27
CASSTQTGPQHF
>TRBJ1-2|TRBV4-3
CASSQETGLGYTF
>TRBJ1-5|TRBV30
CAWSVQVNQPQHF
>TRBJ2-7|TRBV5-3
CARSSVAGGPSYEQYF
>TRBJ2-1|TRBV7-2
CASSPLAGGSYNEQFF
>TRBJ1-3|TRBV7-9
CASSFSAGVVNTIYF
>TRBJ2-3|TRBV7-8
CASSLFEGTDTQYF
>TRBJ2-7|TRBV27
CASSQRVGDRGGEQYF
>TRBJ2-1|TRBV5-1
CASSSSGSLNEQFF
>TRBJ2-2|TRBV30
CAWRDKNTGELFF
>TRBJ1-2|TRBV7-6
CASSLDLNYGYTF
>TRBJ1-2|TRBV4-3
CASSQRDPLDGYTF
>TRBJ2-7|TRBV11-2
CASSLDERGSYEQYF
>TRBJ2-7|TRBV14
CASSQQGGIYEQYF
>TRBJ2-7|TRBV5-1
CASSWDSGEQYF
>TRBJ2-1|TRBV7-2
CASSRGGTLTQGHEQFF
>TRBJ2-1|TRBV5-1
CASSRTGTGRTYNEQFF
>TRBJ2-1|TRBV2
CASSESSPRGYNEQFF
>TRBJ2-3|TRBV27
CASSSLTLSTDTQYF
>TRBJ2-3|TRBV5-1
CASSLERGEVNTQYF
>TRBJ1-2|TRBV6-5
CASSLWTGNYGYTF
>TRBJ1-2|TRBV27
CASSPRGLLYGYTF
>TRBJ2-7|TRBV6-5
CASSSGTEIYEQYF
>TRBJ2-5|TRBV6-1
CASSDRGREPNYF
>TRBJ2-7|TRBV6-5
CASSYGGTSGSYEQYF
>TRBJ2-1|TRBV7-3
CASSLSAGGPDNEQFF
>TRBJ2-5|TRBV19
CASSIGYGGGETQYF
>TRBJ1-1|TRBV7-3
CASSVLMNTEAFF
>TRBJ2-5|TRBV2
CASSAELAGGRETQYF
>TRBJ1-3|TRBV5-8
CASSFGGQENTIYF
>TRBJ2-3|TRBV19
CASSIGTSWGGDTQYF
>TRBJ1-1|TRBV6-5
CASSEAFLAFF
>TRBJ2-5|TRBV14
CASSQLQGPLQETQYF
>TRBJ2-1|TRBV4-3
CASSQVWLAGASEQFF
>TRBJ2-5|TRBV6-5
CASRGQVQETQYF
>TRBJ2-5|TRBV7-2
CASSPPGVGQETQYF
>TRBJ2-5|TRBV6-1
CASSRQNQETQYF
>TRBJ2-1|TRBV10-3
CASWGREPYNEQFF